These T cell receptor beta chains were read from a single sample in a study of blood T cell repertoires in COVID-19. Profiling relied on immunoSEQ multiplex PCR, and the TCRdb table lists in-frame clones only, not all of them. The sample lists hundreds of thousands of clones; roughly 77% were seen once. Material: peripheral blood. The receptors come from a woman older than 75 with acute or convalescent COVID-19. Each CDR3 is given with its conserved first and last residue. The order of the fields is CDR3 DNA, CDR3 protein, clone size, D gene, V gene, J gene. D genes are given only for firm matches. A clone size is listed for some rows: how often the clone was seen (once, few, many), or a class if it is expanded.

CDR3 DNA: TGCGCCAGCAGCCAAGCCCCCTTGACTAGCGGGGCACTCTCCTACAATGAGCAGTTCTTC
CDR3 protein: CASSQAPLTSGALSYNEQFF
clone size: -
D gene: TRBD2
V gene: TRBV4-3
J gene: TRBJ2-1

CDR3 DNA: TGTGCCAGCAGTTCACGGACTACGAGGTCCGGGGTGAATGAGCAGTTCTTC
CDR3 protein: CASSSRTTRSGVNEQFF
clone size: -
D gene: -
V gene: TRBV27
J gene: TRBJ2-1

CDR3 DNA: TGTGCCAGCAGCCCAAGGACAGGGCTTACCCTCATTCAGTACTTC
CDR3 protein: CASSPRTGLTLIQYF
clone size: few
D gene: TRBD1
V gene: TRBV11-2
J gene: TRBJ2-4

CDR3 DNA: TGCAGTGCTAGTTTCCAGCGGGGGGGCGCGAAGGATGAGCAGTTCTTC
CDR3 protein: CSASFQRGGAKDEQFF
clone size: -
D gene: TRBD2
V gene: TRBV20-1
J gene: TRBJ2-1

CDR3 DNA: TGCAGCGTGGGACCCGGGACAGGGTACTATGGCTACACCTTC
CDR3 protein: CSVGPGTGYYGYTF
clone size: -
D gene: TRBD1
V gene: TRBV29-1
J gene: TRBJ1-2

CDR3 DNA: TGCGCCAGCAGTCCTGGATACAGGGGACCGAATCAGCCCCAGCATTTT
CDR3 protein: CASSPGYRGPNQPQHF
clone size: once
D gene: TRBD1
V gene: TRBV4-1
J gene: TRBJ1-5

CDR3 DNA: TGTGCCAGCAGCAAAGGCGTGGAAGGGGCAGACAGCTCCTACAATGAGCAGTTCTTC
CDR3 protein: CASSKGVEGADSSYNEQFF
clone size: -
D gene: -
V gene: TRBV21-1
J gene: TRBJ2-1

CDR3 DNA: TGCGCCAGCAGTCGCGACATTTTGAACACTGAAGCTTTCTTT
CDR3 protein: CASSRDILNTEAFF
clone size: -
D gene: -
V gene: TRBV4-3
J gene: TRBJ1-1

CDR3 DNA: TGTGCCAGCAGCGCCCTGACTAGCGGGGAGCAGTTCTTC
CDR3 protein: CASSALTSGEQFF
clone size: -
D gene: TRBD2
V gene: TRBV3-1/TRBV3-2
J gene: TRBJ2-1

CDR3 DNA: TGTGCCAGCAGCCCCGACGGCAGGGGGCGTAACGGGGAGCTGTTTTTT
CDR3 protein: CASSPDGRGRNGELFF
clone size: once
D gene: TRBD1
V gene: TRBV4-2
J gene: TRBJ2-2

CDR3 DNA: TGTGCCAGCTCTATCGAACAGGGTCGCACTGAAGCTTTCTTT
CDR3 protein: CASSIEQGRTEAFF
clone size: -
D gene: -
V gene: TRBV18
J gene: TRBJ1-1

CDR3 DNA: TGTGCCAGCAGCAAGAGCGGGGGGGCTCTGGAGACCCAGTACTTC
CDR3 protein: CASSKSGGALETQYF
clone size: -
D gene: -
V gene: TRBV21-1
J gene: TRBJ2-5

CDR3 DNA: TGTGCCAGCAGTCGCCTCAGCGGGAGGACCGGGGAGCTGTTTTTT
CDR3 protein: CASSRLSGRTGELFF
clone size: few
D gene: TRBD2
V gene: TRBV28
J gene: TRBJ2-2

CDR3 DNA: TGTGCCAGCAGCCTACTCGGGACTAGCTATGGCAATGAGCAGTTCTTC
CDR3 protein: CASSLLGTSYGNEQFF
clone size: -
D gene: TRBD2
V gene: TRBV5-6
J gene: TRBJ2-1

CDR3 DNA: TGCAGTGCTAGTTGGGGAGGGCGCGAGCAGTACTTC
CDR3 protein: CSASWGGREQYF
clone size: -
D gene: TRBD2
V gene: TRBV20-1
J gene: TRBJ2-7

CDR3 DNA: TGTGCCAGCAGCTTGGCCGGGATTAGCAATCAGCCCCAGCATTTT
CDR3 protein: CASSLAGISNQPQHF
clone size: few
D gene: -
V gene: TRBV5-5
J gene: TRBJ1-5

CDR3 DNA: TGTGCCATCAGTGAGAGACAGGGGGCCTATGGCTACACCTTC
CDR3 protein: CAISERQGAYGYTF
clone size: once
D gene: TRBD1
V gene: TRBV10-3
J gene: TRBJ1-2

CDR3 DNA: TGTGCCAGCAGCGTAGCGGGGGATGGCTACACCTTC
CDR3 protein: CASSVAGDGYTF
clone size: -
D gene: -
V gene: TRBV9
J gene: TRBJ1-2

CDR3 DNA: TGTGCCAGCTCAAGCCTACCTACCTACAATGAGCAGTTCTTC
CDR3 protein: CASSSLPTYNEQFF
clone size: -
D gene: -
V gene: TRBV18
J gene: TRBJ2-1

CDR3 DNA: TGCGCCAGCAGCCGTTCCCCGGTGAACACTGAAGCTTTCTTT
CDR3 protein: CASSRSPVNTEAFF
clone size: -
D gene: -
V gene: TRBV5-1
J gene: TRBJ1-1

CDR3 DNA: TGTGCCAGCAGCTCTTTCAGGGTTGCGGATGGCTACACCTTC
CDR3 protein: CASSSFRVADGYTF
clone size: -
D gene: -
V gene: TRBV3-1/TRBV3-2
J gene: TRBJ1-2

CDR3 DNA: TGTGCCAGCAGCCACGGGACAGGGGGCGGTTATTCACCCCTCCACTTT
CDR3 protein: CASSHGTGGGYSPLHF
clone size: -
D gene: -
V gene: TRBV21-1
J gene: TRBJ1-6

CDR3 DNA: TGTGCCAGCAGCTTGGGACTAGCGGGAAACAATGAGCAGTTCTTC
CDR3 protein: CASSLGLAGNNEQFF
clone size: once
D gene: TRBD2
V gene: TRBV5-6
J gene: TRBJ2-1

CDR3 DNA: TGCGCCAGCAGCTTGGGGGGCAGCCAGGAGCAGTTCTTC
CDR3 protein: CASSLGGSQEQFF
clone size: few
D gene: -
V gene: TRBV5-1
J gene: TRBJ2-1

CDR3 DNA: TGTGCCAGCAGCGTAAGTGCGGCAAATAATTCACCCCTCCACTTT
CDR3 protein: CASSVSAANNSPLHF
clone size: few
D gene: -
V gene: TRBV9
J gene: TRBJ1-6

CDR3 DNA: TGTGCCAGCAGCTTGGGGACGGGAGCTAGTGGCTACACCTTC
CDR3 protein: CASSLGTGASGYTF
clone size: -
D gene: -
V gene: TRBV5-4
J gene: TRBJ1-2

CDR3 DNA: TGCGCCAGCAGCGGGAGTGGCAATGAGCAGTTCTTC
CDR3 protein: CASSGSGNEQFF
clone size: few
D gene: -
V gene: TRBV5-1
J gene: TRBJ2-1

CDR3 DNA: TGCAGTGCTAGTGCGCGCGGGAGGTCCAATGAGCAGTTCTTC
CDR3 protein: CSASARGRSNEQFF
clone size: -
D gene: TRBD2
V gene: TRBV20-1
J gene: TRBJ2-1

CDR3 DNA: TGTGCCACCAGTGGCGGGACTAGCGGAACGCAGTATTTT
CDR3 protein: CATSGGTSGTQYF
clone size: -
D gene: TRBD2
V gene: TRBV24-1
J gene: TRBJ2-3

CDR3 DNA: TGTGCTAGTGGTTTGCCCCAAGGACAGCCGTCCTATGGCTACACCTTC
CDR3 protein: CASGLPQGQPSYGYTF
clone size: -
D gene: -
V gene: TRBV12-5
J gene: TRBJ1-2

CDR3 DNA: TGTGCCAGCACCCGGGGTAGCGGTTCCTACGAGCAGTACTTC
CDR3 protein: CASTRGSGSYEQYF
clone size: -
D gene: -
V gene: TRBV6-5
J gene: TRBJ2-7

CDR3 DNA: TGTGCCAGCAGTTTAACCGGTGAAAAACTGTTTTTT
CDR3 protein: CASSLTGEKLFF
clone size: -
D gene: -
V gene: TRBV27
J gene: TRBJ1-4

CDR3 DNA: TGTGCCAGCAGTTTCCGCGGGGGCTATGGCTACACCTTC
CDR3 protein: CASSFRGGYGYTF
clone size: few
D gene: -
V gene: TRBV12-3/TRBV12-4
J gene: TRBJ1-2

CDR3 DNA: TGTGCCACCCTCTCTGGGGCCAACGTCCTGACTTTC
CDR3 protein: CATLSGANVLTF
clone size: -
D gene: -
V gene: TRBV5-4
J gene: TRBJ2-6

CDR3 DNA: TGCAGTGCTAGTCGAGGCCGTGGTCGAAACCAATACTACGAGCAGTACTTC
CDR3 protein: CSASRGRGRNQYYEQYF
clone size: -
D gene: -
V gene: TRBV20-1
J gene: TRBJ2-7

CDR3 DNA: TGCGCCAGCAGCTTGGACAGGTTCAACACTGAAGCTTTCTTT
CDR3 protein: CASSLDRFNTEAFF
clone size: few
D gene: -
V gene: TRBV5-1
J gene: TRBJ1-1

CDR3 DNA: TGTGCCAGCAGCCAAGAGGGGGGAGCAAACACCATATATTTT
CDR3 protein: CASSQEGGANTIYF
clone size: -
D gene: -
V gene: TRBV3-1/TRBV3-2
J gene: TRBJ1-3

CDR3 DNA: TGCGCCAGCAGTCGAAAAGGACAGGGGAAGTGGTCCTACGAGCAGTACTTC
CDR3 protein: CASSRKGQGKWSYEQYF
clone size: -
D gene: TRBD1
V gene: TRBV23-1
J gene: TRBJ2-7

CDR3 DNA: TGTGCCAGCAGCTTAGCAGGGTTGGGGGGGGGAAAGACCCAGTACTTC
CDR3 protein: CASSLAGLGGGKTQYF
clone size: -
D gene: TRBD2
V gene: TRBV11-2
J gene: TRBJ2-5

CDR3 DNA: TGTGCCAGCAAGGTCGGGAATATGAACACTGAAGCTTTCTTT
CDR3 protein: CASKVGNMNTEAFF
clone size: -
D gene: -
V gene: TRBV6-6
J gene: TRBJ1-1

CDR3 DNA: TGTGCCAGCAGTTACATCCAGGGTGAGCCCCAGCATTTT
CDR3 protein: CASSYIQGEPQHF
clone size: -
D gene: -
V gene: TRBV6-6
J gene: TRBJ1-5

CDR3 DNA: TGTGCCAGCAGTCACAACCCGACAGGGTTGGGCAATCAGCCCCAGCATTTT
CDR3 protein: CASSHNPTGLGNQPQHF
clone size: -
D gene: TRBD1
V gene: TRBV6-2/TRBV6-3
J gene: TRBJ1-5

CDR3 DNA: TGTGCCAGCAGTAGATCGGAAGCAGTACGACTCTATCAGCCCCAGCATTTT
CDR3 protein: CASSRSEAVRLYQPQHF
clone size: -
D gene: -
V gene: TRBV6-2/TRBV6-3
J gene: TRBJ1-5

CDR3 DNA: TGTGCCAGCAGATTTACGCTCGGGGCTGGGGCCAACGTCCTGACTTTC
CDR3 protein: CASRFTLGAGANVLTF
clone size: -
D gene: -
V gene: TRBV28
J gene: TRBJ2-6

CDR3 DNA: TGTGCCATCGCCGGGACTCGTAACACCGGGGAGCTGTTTTTT
CDR3 protein: CAIAGTRNTGELFF
clone size: -
D gene: -
V gene: TRBV10-3
J gene: TRBJ2-2

CDR3 DNA: TGTGCCACCAGAGGTAGACTAGCGGGGGGCACCTACGAGCAGTACTTC
CDR3 protein: CATRGRLAGGTYEQYF
clone size: few
D gene: TRBD2
V gene: TRBV24-1
J gene: TRBJ2-7

CDR3 DNA: TGTGCCACCAGTGATCGTAGCGAAAGCACAGATACGCAGTATTTT
CDR3 protein: CATSDRSESTDTQYF
clone size: few
D gene: -
V gene: TRBV24-1
J gene: TRBJ2-3

CDR3 DNA: TGTGCCAGCAGCTCACTAGACAGGGGCAATTCACCCCTCCACTTT
CDR3 protein: CASSSLDRGNSPLHF
clone size: once
D gene: TRBD1
V gene: TRBV7-9
J gene: TRBJ1-6

CDR3 DNA: TGTGCCAGCAGTTCAAGACAGGGGAACACCGGGGAGCTGTTTTTT
CDR3 protein: CASSSRQGNTGELFF
clone size: few
D gene: TRBD1
V gene: TRBV28
J gene: TRBJ2-2

CDR3 DNA: TGTGCCAGCAGCCTCAATCTGGCAGGTGACAGGGTAGGGGAGACCCAGTACTTC
CDR3 protein: CASSLNLAGDRVGETQYF
clone size: -
D gene: TRBD1
V gene: TRBV7-6
J gene: TRBJ2-5

CDR3 DNA: TGCGCCAGCAGCCAAGGTCAGGGGATCAGAAAACTGTTTTTT
CDR3 protein: CASSQGQGIRKLFF
clone size: -
D gene: -
V gene: TRBV4-1
J gene: TRBJ1-4

CDR3 DNA: TGTGCCAGCAGCTCCGGGGGTAGCGGGAGGAACACCGGGGAGCTGTTTTTT
CDR3 protein: CASSSGGSGRNTGELFF
clone size: -
D gene: TRBD2
V gene: TRBV5-4
J gene: TRBJ2-2

CDR3 DNA: TGTGCCAGCAGCTTAGGGCTAGCGGGTAGCTCCTACGAGCAGTACTTC
CDR3 protein: CASSLGLAGSSYEQYF
clone size: once
D gene: TRBD2
V gene: TRBV7-9
J gene: TRBJ2-7

CDR3 DNA: TGTGCCAGCTCACCCCGAGGACCGGGACAGGGGGCCTACAATGAGCAGTTCTTC
CDR3 protein: CASSPRGPGQGAYNEQFF
clone size: -
D gene: TRBD1
V gene: TRBV18
J gene: TRBJ2-1

CDR3 DNA: TGTGCCAGCAGTTACCTCAGGGGTGACGAACTGTTTTTT
CDR3 protein: CASSYLRGDELFF
clone size: -
D gene: -
V gene: TRBV6-5
J gene: TRBJ1-4

CDR3 DNA: TGTGCCAGCAGTTACTCGAGACTAGCGGGGGGCGATGAGCAGTTCTTC
CDR3 protein: CASSYSRLAGGDEQFF
clone size: -
D gene: TRBD2
V gene: TRBV6-5
J gene: TRBJ2-1

CDR3 DNA: TGCGCCAGCAGCTTGATATACAATGAGCAGTTCTTC
CDR3 protein: CASSLIYNEQFF
clone size: -
D gene: -
V gene: TRBV5-1
J gene: TRBJ2-1

CDR3 DNA: TGTGCCAGCACCCGGACAGGCTATGGCTACACCTTC
CDR3 protein: CASTRTGYGYTF
clone size: -
D gene: TRBD1
V gene: TRBV2
J gene: TRBJ1-2

CDR3 DNA: TGTGCCAGCAGTTTACCCGGGGGTGGTTCACCCCTCCACTTT
CDR3 protein: CASSLPGGGSPLHF
clone size: -
D gene: -
V gene: TRBV28
J gene: TRBJ1-6